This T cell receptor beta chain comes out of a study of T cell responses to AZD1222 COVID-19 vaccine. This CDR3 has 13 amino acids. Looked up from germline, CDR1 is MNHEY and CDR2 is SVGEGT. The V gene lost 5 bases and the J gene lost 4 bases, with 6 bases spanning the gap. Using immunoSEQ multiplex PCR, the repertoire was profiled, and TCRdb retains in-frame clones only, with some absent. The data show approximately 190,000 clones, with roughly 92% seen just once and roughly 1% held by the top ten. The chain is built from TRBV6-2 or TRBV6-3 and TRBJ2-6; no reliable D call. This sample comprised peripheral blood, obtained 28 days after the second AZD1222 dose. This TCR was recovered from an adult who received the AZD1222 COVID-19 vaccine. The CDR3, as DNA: TGTGCCAGCAGTCCCACGGGGGCCAACGTCCTGACTTTC. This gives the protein CASSPTGANVLTF.